This T cell receptor beta chain was identified during a study of PD-L1 blockade in urothelial cancer. Whole-study context: Patients initiated atezolizumab in about 2014 at 1,200 mg intravenously every 3 weeks. Male patients with bladder-origin urothelial cancer numbered about 90% of the roughly 29.

Using immunoSEQ multiplex PCR, the repertoire was profiled, and TCRdb retains in-frame clones only, with some absent. This table holds roughly 87,000 clones, roughly nine tenths found once. Overall study findings and caveats: Larger 3-week expansion of tumor-associated blood clones was seen in durable-benefit patients.

A remark on this clone: Antigen specificity is unknown.

There are 12 residues in the CDR3. V lost 0 bases, J lost 6 bases, and 6 bases lay in between. The germline CDR1 and CDR2 sequences are PRHDT and FYEKMQ (reference sequence). Time point denoted: pretreatment peripheral blood. This clonotype was sampled from an elderly woman with urothelial cancer. This chain links TRBV13 with TRBJ2-7, with D perhaps TRBD2 (6 bases). The specimen was PBMCs, collected around atezolizumab (anti-PD-L1) treatment. CDR3 nucleotides: TGTGCCAGCAGCTTAGGGGAGGGCGAGCAGTACTTC. Encoded protein: CASSLGEGEQYF.